These 15 T cell receptor beta chains share one sample of origin, sequenced in a study of neurological immune-mediated disorders. MiXCR, run by TCRdb on the 5' RACE reads, gives a single entry per CDR3 protein. The table includes about 66,000 distinct CDR3 sequences, 4.5% detected once. Sequenced material: PBMCs. The receptors shown here come from a young man with multiple sclerosis.

Ten or more counts support this clonotype. This chain connects TRBV14 to TRBJ2-6; D not certain. Between the trimmed V and J ends, which lost 1 base and 2 bases, there was a span of 9 bases. CDR1 SGHDN and CDR2 FVKESK come from the germline V gene. The CDR3 has 16 residues. As DNA, the CDR3 is TGTGCCAGCAGCCAAGTTAGCATCCCTGGGGCCAACGTCCTGACTTTC. Translated, it gives CASSQVSIPGANVLTF. The full variable domain, its missing parts supplied by reference TRBV14 and TRBJ2-6, is EAGVTQFPSHSVIEKGQTVTLRCDPISGHDNLYWYRRVMGKEIKFLLHFVKESKQDESGMPNNRFLAERTGGTYSTLKVQPAELEDSGVYFCASSQVSIPGANVLTFGAGSRLTVL.

This clonotype was seen ten or more times. The J gene is TRBJ1-1, the V gene TRBV20-1; D perhaps matches TRBD1 (6 bases). With 0 bases removed from V and 1 base from J, the gap between germline ends came to 15 bases. Per the germline V gene, CDR1 is DFQATT and CDR2 is SNEGSKA (reference sequence). This CDR3 has 16 amino acids. The CDR3 nucleotides read TGCAGTGCTAGAGAGGTAGGGGGACATAAGAACACTGAAGCTTTCTTT. It specifies CSAREVGGHKNTEAFF.

This clonotype was picked up many times. This chain connects TRBV5-6 to TRBJ2-1, with a weak D call TRBD2 (6 bases). Germline-derived CDR1 and CDR2 are SGHDT and YYEEEE. The V end lost 10 bases, the J end lost 10 bases, and 21 bases lay between the germline ends. The CDR3 has 13 residues. The CDR3 spells CAFGGIGAGEQFF. CDR3 DNA: TGTGCCTTTGGCGGGATTGGGGCCGGGGAGCAGTTCTTC.

This clonotype was seen many times. The chain couples TRBV4-1 to TRBJ1-2; perhaps TRBD1 as D (5 bases). The CDR3 is 11 amino acids. Trimming shortened V by 3 bases and J by 10 bases, and 9 bases separated the two germline ends. The V gene's germline CDR1 is MGHRA and CDR2 YSYEKL. In DNA form, the CDR3 reads TGCGCCAGCAGCCAGGGGGGTGACTACACCTTC. Translated, it gives CASSQGGDYTF.

This clonotype was observed many times. The gene calls are TRBV14 and TRBJ2-2, with TRBD1 as a possible D gene (6 bases). Trimming took off 4 bases at V and 7 bases at J, with 13 bases between the two ends. Germline V CDR1 and CDR2: SGHDN, FVKESK. The CDR3 loop spans 14 amino acids. The CDR3 here is CASSRHRAGGELFF. DNA for the CDR3: TGTGCCAGCAGCCGCCACAGGGCCGGCGGGGAGCTGTTTTTT.

A note on this clonotype: This is likely a read error, given that the CDR3 carries no conserved phenylalanine or tryptophan at its end. The chain has TRBV20-1 and TRBJ1-2; D remains unclear. This CDR3 contains 16 residues. Germline-derived CDR1 and CDR2 are DFQATT and SNEGSKA (reference sequence). Trimming stripped 0 bases from V and 1 base from J, with 15 bases between. CDR3 DNA sequence: TGCAGTGCTAGAGATGCTGAGGGAATATTTAACTATGGCTACACCAAC. This translates into CSARDAEGIFNYGYTN.

Many counts were recorded for this clonotype. The genes are TRBV10-3 and TRBJ1-1, with 7 bases fitting TRBD1. This CDR3 region has 13 residues. The V and J ends lost 7 bases and 8 bases, in that order; junction bases with no gene match: 10. The germline CDR1 and CDR2 sequences are ENHRY and SYGVKD. CDR3 residues: CAITEGLTGEAFF. CDR3 coding DNA: TGTGCCATCACCGAAGGACTGACAGGGGAAGCTTTCTTT.

This clonotype was seen only a few times. V gene TRBV5-1 combines with J gene TRBJ1-1; no reliable D call. This CDR3 has 18 amino acids. Deletions cut 7 bases from V and 0 bases from J, with 25 bases between. In germline, CDR1 is SGHRS, CDR2 YFSETQ. CDR3 loop: CASRSAAPGEGLNTEAFF. The CDR3 DNA is TGCGCCAGCCGTTCGGCTGCCCCTGGAGAGGGATTGAACACTGAAGCTTTCTTT.

At least ten counts were recorded for this clonotype. The chain links TRBV6-6 to TRBJ1-2; a possible D gene is TRBD1 (5 bases). Per the germline V gene, CDR1 is MNHNY and CDR2 is SVGAGI (reference sequence). V gave up 10 bases and J gave up 6 bases, with 12 bases separating them. The CDR3 consists of 11 residues. The CDR3 region is CATGTGNGYTF. The CDR3, as DNA: TGTGCCACTGGAACAGGAAATGGCTACACCTTC.

This clonotype came up a few times. The rearrangement joins TRBV5-5 to TRBJ2-7, with 7 bases identical to TRBD2. There are 14 residues in the CDR3. The V and J ends lost 4 bases and 0 bases, in that order; junction bases with no gene match: 4. The germline V gene has CDR1 SGHKS and CDR2 YYEKEE (reference sequence). CDR3 nucleotides: TGTGCCAGCAGCCGGGACTACTTCTCCTACGAGCAGTACTTC. It yields the protein CASSRDYFSYEQYF.

There are many counts of this clonotype. The CDR3 protein is CASSLTGASTDTQYF. The CDR3 DNA is TGCGCCAGCAGCTTAACGGGGGCCAGCACAGATACGCAGTATTTT. The chain couples TRBV5-1 to TRBJ2-3, with D perhaps given as TRBD1 or TRBD2 (6 bases each). The germline V gene encodes CDR1 SGHRS and CDR2 YFSETQ. V lost 2 bases to trimming and J lost 0 bases, with 10 bases between them. The CDR3 contains 15 residues.

The rearrangement links TRBV12-3 or TRBV12-4 to TRBJ1-1; tentatively, D is TRBD1 (5 bases). The V gene lost 6 bases and the J gene lost 1 base, with 12 bases spanning the gap. The CDR3 spans 14 residues. CDR3 DNA sequence: TGTGCCAGCAGGGGCTCCGGACAGAACACTGAAGCTTTCTTT. Amino acids: CASRGSGQNTEAFF.

This clonotype was counted at least ten times. V usage is TRBV15 and J usage is TRBJ2-1; 12 bases agree with TRBD2. J gave up 3 bases and V 9 bases, and 0 bases lay outside the gene matches. This CDR3 region has 13 residues. Germline CDR1 and CDR2: LNHNV and YYDKDF (reference sequence). CDR3 sequence (DNA): TGTGCCACGGGACTAGCGGGCTACAATGAGCAGTTCTTC. It codes for CATGLAGYNEQFF. The full variable domain, with the rest looked up from reference TRBV15 and TRBJ2-1, is DAMVIQNPRYQVTQFGKPVTLSCSQTLNHNVMYWYQQKSSQAPKLLFHYYDKDFNNEADTPDNFQSRRPNTSFCFLDIRSPGLGDTAMYLCATGLAGYNEQFFGPGTRLTVL.

This clonotype was seen at least ten times. V gene TRBV21-1 combines with J gene TRBJ2-7; the table's D call of TRBD1 was not tested on the DNA. TRBV21-1 is a recognized pseudogene. The CDR3 runs to 15 residues. The CDR3 nucleotides are TGTGCCAGCAGCCCCGGGACAGGGTTCACCTACGAGCAGTACGTC. Translation gives CASSPGTGFTYEQYV.

A word on this clonotype: A junction boundary mismatches the germline segment, possibly from a read error. The chain links TRBV27 to TRBJ1-6; D not resolved. The CDR3 length is 14 residues. The germline CDR1 and CDR2 sequences are MNHEY and SMNVEV (reference sequence). CDR3 sequence reads: CASSQDREESPLNF. The CDR3, as DNA: TGTGCCAGCAGCCAGGACCGGGAGGAGTCACCCCTCAACTTT.